This TCR beta chain was recorded in a study of CD8+ T cells in alopecia areata. Study-level background: Each of the treated patients was given oral tofacitinib, 5 to 10 mg twice daily, for moderate-to-severe alopecia areata. Study-level findings and limits: In scalp and blood during tofacitinib, many expanded lesional clones persisted. Administration of tofacitinib significantly diminished scalp clonality and expanded CD8+ clones within the top 100.

Concerning this clone: The antigen is undetermined.

Treatment reported: oral pan-JAK inhibitor, 5-10 mg twice daily. Extraction and reverse transcription of RNA yielded cDNA as the sequencing template. Sequenced by immunoSEQ multiplex PCR; TCRdb stores in-frame clones only, minus some. Of 130,000 to 150,000 clones listed, 82% are singletons. The germline V gene encodes CDR1 SGHNT and CDR2 YYREEE (reference sequence). V dropped 0 bases and J dropped 4; count of bases not matched to a gene: 3. This CDR3 contains 14 residues. This TCR derives from a human donor with alopecia areata. This sequence joins TRBV5-4 and TRBJ2-5, with 7 positions matching TRBD2. The specimen comprised CD8+ T cells sorted from blood, sampled at week 4, from a patient treated with tofacitinib. CDR3: CASSLEGGSETQYF. CDR3 sequence (DNA): TGTGCCAGCAGCTTGGAGGGAGGGTCAGAGACCCAGTACTTC.